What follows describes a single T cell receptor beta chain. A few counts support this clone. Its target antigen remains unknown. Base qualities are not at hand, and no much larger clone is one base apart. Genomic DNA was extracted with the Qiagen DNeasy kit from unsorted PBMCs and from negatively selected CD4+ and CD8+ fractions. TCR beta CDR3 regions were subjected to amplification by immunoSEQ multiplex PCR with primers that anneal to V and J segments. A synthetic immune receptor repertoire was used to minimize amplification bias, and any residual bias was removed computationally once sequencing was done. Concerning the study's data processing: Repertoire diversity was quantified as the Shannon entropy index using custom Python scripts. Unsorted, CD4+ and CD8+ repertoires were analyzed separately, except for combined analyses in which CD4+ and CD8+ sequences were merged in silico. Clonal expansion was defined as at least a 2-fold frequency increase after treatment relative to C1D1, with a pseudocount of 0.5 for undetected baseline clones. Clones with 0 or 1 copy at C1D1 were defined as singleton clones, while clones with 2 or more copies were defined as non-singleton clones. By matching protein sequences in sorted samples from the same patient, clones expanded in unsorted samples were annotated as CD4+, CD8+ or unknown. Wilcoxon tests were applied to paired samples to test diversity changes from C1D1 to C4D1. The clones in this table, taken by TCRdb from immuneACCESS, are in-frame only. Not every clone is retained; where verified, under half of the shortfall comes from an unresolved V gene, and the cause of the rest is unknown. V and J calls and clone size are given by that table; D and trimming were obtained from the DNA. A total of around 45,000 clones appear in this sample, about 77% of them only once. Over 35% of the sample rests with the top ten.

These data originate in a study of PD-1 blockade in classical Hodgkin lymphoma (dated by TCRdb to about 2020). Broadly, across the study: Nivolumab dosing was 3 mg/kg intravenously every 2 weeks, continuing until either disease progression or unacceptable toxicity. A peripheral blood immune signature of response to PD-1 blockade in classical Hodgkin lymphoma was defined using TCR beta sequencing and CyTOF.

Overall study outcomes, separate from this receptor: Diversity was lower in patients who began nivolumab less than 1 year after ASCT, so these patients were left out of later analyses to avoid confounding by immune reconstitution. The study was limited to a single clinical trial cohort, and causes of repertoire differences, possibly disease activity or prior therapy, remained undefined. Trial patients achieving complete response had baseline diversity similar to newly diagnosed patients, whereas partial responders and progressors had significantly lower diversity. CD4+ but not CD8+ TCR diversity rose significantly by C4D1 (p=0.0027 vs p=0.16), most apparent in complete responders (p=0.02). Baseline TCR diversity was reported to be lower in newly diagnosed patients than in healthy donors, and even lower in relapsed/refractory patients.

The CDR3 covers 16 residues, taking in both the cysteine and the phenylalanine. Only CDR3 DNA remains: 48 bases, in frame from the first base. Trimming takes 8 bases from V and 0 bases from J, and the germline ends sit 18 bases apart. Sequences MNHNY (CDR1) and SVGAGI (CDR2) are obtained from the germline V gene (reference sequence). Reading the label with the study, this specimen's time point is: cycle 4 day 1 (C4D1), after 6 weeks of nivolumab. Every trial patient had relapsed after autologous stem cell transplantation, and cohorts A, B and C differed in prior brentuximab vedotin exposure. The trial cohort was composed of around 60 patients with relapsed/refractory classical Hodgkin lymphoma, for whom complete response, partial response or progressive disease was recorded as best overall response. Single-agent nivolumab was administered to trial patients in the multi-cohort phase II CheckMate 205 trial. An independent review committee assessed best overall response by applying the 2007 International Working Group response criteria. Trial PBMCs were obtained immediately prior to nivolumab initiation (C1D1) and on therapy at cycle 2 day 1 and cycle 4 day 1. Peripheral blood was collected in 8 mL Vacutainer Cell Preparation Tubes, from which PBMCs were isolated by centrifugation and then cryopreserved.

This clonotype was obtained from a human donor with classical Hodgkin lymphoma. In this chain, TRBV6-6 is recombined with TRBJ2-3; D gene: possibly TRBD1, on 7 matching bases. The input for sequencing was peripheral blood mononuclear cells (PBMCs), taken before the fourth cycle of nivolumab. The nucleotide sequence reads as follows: TGTGCCAGCGGACTACAGGGGCCAGATAGCACAGATACGCAGTATTTT. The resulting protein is CASGLQGPDSTDTQYF.